The 23 T cell receptor beta chains below were found in one sample sequenced in a study of T cell repertoires and Cas9 in healthy adults. Here immunoSEQ multiplex PCR was the method, and the copy in TCRdb shows in-frame clones only, minus some. The table has 11,000 to 15,000 clones, about 88% seen once. The sequencing sample was made of Tregs (CD4+, CD25+, CD127-, CD137-, CD154-) from PBMCs; culture status not recorded. These receptors all come from a human donor in good health.

The chain links TRBV15 to TRBJ2-7; possibly TRBD2 for D (5 bases). The germline V and J ends were trimmed by 0 bases and 0 bases, with 15 bases remaining between them. The CDR3 is 17 amino acids. Germline V lookup: CDR1 LNHNV, CDR2 YYDKDF (reference sequence). The CDR3: CATSRDIGLMSSYEQYV. The CDR3 nucleotides are TGTGCCACCAGCAGAGATATTGGACTGATGAGCTCCTACGAGCAGTACGTC.

J is TRBJ2-5 and V is TRBV11-3; possible D gene TRBD2, 5 bases. The CDR3 has 15 amino acids. V lost 3 bases and J 2 bases, leaving 13 bases between the germline ends. Germline CDR1 reads SGHNT; CDR2 reads YENEEA. The CDR3 sequence is CASSFRGSGQETQYF. CDR3 nucleotide sequence: TGTGCCAGCAGCTTTCGAGGGAGTGGTCAAGAGACCCAGTACTTC. The variable domain in full, with the rest retrieved from reference TRBV11-3 and TRBJ2-5, is EAGVVQSPRYKIIEKKQPVAFWCNPISGHNTLYWYLQNLGQGPELLIRYENEEAVDDSQLPKDRFSAERLKGVDSTLKIQPAELGDSAVYLCASSFRGSGQETQYFGPGTRLLVL.

V is TRBV4-1 and J is TRBJ1-6; D unresolved. The CDR3 runs 14 residues. Per germline, CDR1 MGHRA and CDR2 YSYEKL. The V gene lost 0 bases and the J gene lost 9 bases, with 9 bases spanning the gap. The CDR3 loop is CASSQDFRFSPLHF. The CDR3 DNA reads TGCGCCAGCAGCCAAGATTTTCGGTTTTCACCCCTCCACTTT.

V gene TRBV30 combines with J gene TRBJ1-2; TRBD1 aligns across 7 bases. The CDR3 loop spans 13 amino acids. After removal of 2 bases from V and 8 bases from J, the junction contained 8 bases not matched to a gene. Germline V gene data show CDR1 as GTSNPN and CDR2 as SVGIG (reference sequence). This CDR3 is CAWSPTGLYGYTF. In DNA form, the CDR3 reads TGTGCCTGGAGTCCGACAGGGCTTTACGGCTACACCTTC.

This clone was counted between two and nine times. The chain recombines TRBV6-5 with TRBJ1-5, with a tentative D call TRBD1 (6 bases). V was clipped by 6 bases and J by 4 bases, with 10 bases between them. CDR3 length equals 13 residues. CDR1 is MNHEY and CDR2 is SVGAGI in the germline V gene. The CDR3 DNA sequence: TGTGCCAGCAGGGAACAGGGAAATCAGCCCCAGCATTTT. As protein: CASREQGNQPQHF.

The chain joins TRBV7-2 to TRBJ2-3, with a possible D match to TRBD2 (6 bases). V lost 6 bases to trimming and J lost 2 bases, with 21 bases between them. Per the germline V gene, CDR1 is SGHTA and CDR2 is FQGNSA. The CDR3 sequence is 17 residues long. The DNA for the CDR3 is TGTGCCAGCAGTAACGGGGCCAGCGGAGGGGTCACAGATACGCAGTATTTT. Its translation is CASSNGASGGVTDTQYF.

Written as DNA, the CDR3 is TGTGCCAGCAGCAAAAACGGACTCAACTACGAGCAGTACTTC. Protein: CASSKNGLNYEQYF. This rearrangement joins TRBV7-8 to TRBJ2-7, with a possible D match to TRBD2 (5 bases). The germline CDR1 and CDR2 sequences are SGHVS and FQNEAQ. Trimming removed 5 bases at V and 3 bases at J, with 14 bases between. This CDR3 comprises 14 residues.

V usage is TRBV7-8 and J usage is TRBJ1-1; D is ambiguous. The CDR3 runs 13 residues. CDR1 and CDR2 from the germline V gene are SGHVS and FQNEAQ. Trimming left V 3 bases short and J 0 bases short, with 5 bases between. The CDR3 nucleotides are TGTGCCAGCAGCTTGCAGATGAACACTGAAGCTTTCTTT. It codes for CASSLQMNTEAFF.

This clone showed up just a few times. CDR3 amino acids: CASSYLAGTEYGYTF. CDR3 DNA sequence: TGTGCCAGCAGTTACTTGGCCGGGACTGAGTATGGCTACACCTTC. The chain employs TRBV6-5 and TRBJ1-2; D may be TRBD1 (5 bases). Germline CDR1 reads MNHEY; CDR2 reads SVGAGI. V lost 1 base to trimming and J lost 5 bases, with 14 bases between them. The CDR3 spans 15 residues.

The chain carries TRBV7-2 and TRBJ1-1, with D tentatively TRBD1 (6 bases). CDR1 and CDR2 from the germline V gene are SGHTA and FQGNSA. The CDR3 is 15 amino acids. The germline V and J ends were trimmed by 4 bases and 1 base, with 13 bases remaining between them. CDR3 in amino acids: CASSWRQGWNTEAFF. The DNA for the CDR3 is TGTGCCAGCAGCTGGCGCCAGGGGTGGAACACTGAAGCTTTCTTT.

The J gene is TRBJ2-2, the V gene TRBV28, with 11 bases fitting TRBD2. Germline CDR1 is MDHEN and CDR2 is SYDVKM. V was clipped by 6 bases and J by 4 bases; unmatched bases: 4. This CDR3 has 15 amino acids. CDR3: CASRASGRSTGELFF. The CDR3 DNA follows: TGTGCCAGCAGGGCTAGCGGGAGGAGCACCGGGGAGCTGTTTTTT.

The V call is TRBV15, the J call TRBJ1-1, with D possibly being TRBD1 (6 bases). Germline loops: CDR1 LNHNV, CDR2 YYDKDF (reference sequence). V was pared by 6 bases and J by 6 bases, with 17 bases between. The CDR3 has 14 amino acids. Here the CDR3 DNA reads TGTGCCACCAGTAATAGGGGGAAGTTATCTGAAGCTTTCTTT. This codes for CATSNRGKLSEAFF.

V usage is TRBV5-1 and J usage is TRBJ2-1, with 7 bases lining up with TRBD2. CDR1 is SGHRS, CDR2 YFSETQ, per germline. Losses at the gene ends were 2 bases for V and 1 base for J; bases not matched to a gene: 6. The CDR3 totals 16 residues. CDR3 in DNA: TGCGCCAGCAGCTTATTGGCGGGAGATTCCTACAATGAGCAGTTCTTC. Translation gives CASSLLAGDSYNEQFF. Filled out from reference TRBV5-1 and TRBJ2-1, the complete variable domain reads KAGVTQTPRYLIKTRGQQVTLSCSPISGHRSVSWYQQTPGQGLQFLFEYFSETQRNKGNFPGRFSGRQFSNSRSEMNVSTLELGDSALYLCASSLLAGDSYNEQFFGPGTRLTVL.

This chain links TRBV6-6 with TRBJ1-1; TRBD1 might be the D (5 bases). V was clipped by 6 bases and J by 5 bases, with 22 bases between them. Germline-derived CDR1 and CDR2 are MNHNY and SVGAGI (reference sequence). The CDR3 totals 16 residues. The CDR3 nucleotides are TGTGCCAGCAGGGCCCCAAGGGACGCACCTAGTACTGAAGCTTTCTTT. As protein: CASRAPRDAPSTEAFF.

The chain carries TRBV19 and TRBJ2-5; the match to TRBD2 covers 8 bases. Germline assignment: CDR1 LNHDA and CDR2 SQIVND (reference sequence). The CDR3 spans 15 residues. Trimming removed 3 bases from V and 5 bases from J; junction bases left unmatched: 8. CDR3 loop: CASSIAVAGYETQYF. In DNA form, the CDR3 reads TGTGCCAGTAGTATCGCCGTAGCGGGGTATGAGACCCAGTACTTC.

The CDR3, as DNA: TGTGCCAGCAGCTTAGTTAGTAGCACAGATACGCAGTATTTT. This codes for CASSLVSSTDTQYF. The chain uses TRBV11-3 and TRBJ2-3, with D unclear. The length of the CDR3 is 14 residues. With 1 base removed from V and 0 bases from J, the gap between germline ends came to 5 bases. Germline V lookup: CDR1 SGHNT, CDR2 YENEEA.

The chain joins TRBV6-5 to TRBJ1-3, with D perhaps TRBD1 (5 bases). Germline CDR1 MNHEY, CDR2 SVGAGI. V gave up 7 bases and J gave up 2 bases, with 9 bases separating them. CDR3 length equals 13 residues. The CDR3 DNA reads TGTGCCAGCACCCGGGGACCTGGAAACACCATATATTTT. Its protein product is CASTRGPGNTIYF.

Comments on this clone: Within the sample, other DNA sequences also encode this same CDR3. The chain recombines TRBV7-9 with TRBJ1-1; D ambiguous. Germline assignment: CDR1 SEHNR and CDR2 FQNEAQ (reference sequence). The CDR3 spans 13 residues. Trimming took 1 base from V and 3 from J, leaving 6 bases between them. The CDR3 nucleotides are TGTGCCAGCAGCTTAGTGGGAGACACTGAAGCTTTCTTT. It specifies CASSLVGDTEAFF.

In the case of this clone: An end of the junction differs from the germline gene, which may be a read error. The genes are TRBV30 and TRBJ1-5; the match to TRBD1 covers 8 bases. CDR1 is GTSNPN and CDR2 is SVGIG in the germline V gene (reference sequence). The CDR3 sequence is 16 residues long. CDR3 DNA sequence: TGTGCCTGGAGTGGAGACAGGGGAGGAGGCAACCAGCCCCAGCATTTT. This translates into CAWSGDRGGGNQPQHF. The full variable domain, its missing parts supplied by reference TRBV30 and TRBJ1-5, is SQTIHQWPATLVQPVGSPLSLECTVEGTSNPNLYWYRQAAGRGLQLLFYSVGIGQISSEVPQNLSASRPQDRQFILSSKKLLLSDSGFYLCAWSGDRGGGNQPQHFGDGTRLSIL.

The V and J genes are TRBV9 and TRBJ1-2, with a tentative D call TRBD1 (6 bases). The V and J ends lost 3 bases and 2 bases respectively, with 17 bases between them. CDR1 and CDR2 (germline): SGDLS, YYNGEE. This CDR3 has 16 amino acids. CDR3 region: CASSGVLKQGNYGYTF. The CDR3 nucleotides are TGTGCCAGCAGCGGAGTACTGAAACAGGGAAACTATGGCTACACCTTC.

This chain uses TRBV5-4 with TRBJ2-2, with D tentatively TRBD2 (5 bases). The V and J ends lost 1 base and 4 bases respectively, with 11 bases between them. This CDR3 is 15 amino acids long. Germline V CDR1 and CDR2: SGHNT, YYREEE (reference sequence). The chain's CDR3 is CASSLTGSSTGELFF. The CDR3 nucleotides are TGTGCCAGCAGCTTGACTGGGAGCAGCACCGGGGAGCTGTTTTTT.

The J gene is TRBJ2-1, the V gene TRBV7-9, with D possibly TRBD1 on 5 matching bases. This CDR3 comprises 12 residues. The V and J ends lost 5 bases and 7 bases respectively, with 9 bases between them. Germline values: CDR1 SEHNR, CDR2 FQNEAQ (reference sequence). The CDR3, as DNA: TGTGCCAGCAGCCCAAGACAGAATGAGCAGTTCTTC. It is translated as CASSPRQNEQFF.

This sequence joins TRBV7-8 and TRBJ2-5; D uncertain. The CDR3 spans 12 residues. V was clipped by 0 bases and J by 4 bases, with 3 bases between them. Germline loops: CDR1 SGHVS, CDR2 FQNEAQ. For the CDR3, the DNA is TGTGCCAGCAGCTTAGCGGGAGAGACCCAGTACTTC. It codes for CASSLAGETQYF.